This is a list of T cell receptor beta chains from one sample in a study of T cell responses to AZD1222 COVID-19 vaccine. Method: immunoSEQ multiplex PCR; TCRdb's copy keeps in-frame clones and lacks some. The table includes about 140,000 clones, around nine tenths detected once. The sequenced sample was peripheral blood, obtained 28 days after the second AZD1222 dose. The receptors here all came from an adult who received the AZD1222 COVID-19 vaccine. The CDR3 runs from the conserved cysteine through the conserved F or W. Each record gives: clone size, J gene, V gene, D gene, CDR3 protein, CDR3 DNA. A D gene is named only where the DNA matches it firmly. Where a row states a size, it is once, few, many or the class of an expanded clone; other rows omit it.

.,TRBJ1-3,TRBV5-4,.,CASSRQDFSGNTIYF,TGTGCCAGCAGCCGACAGGATTTCTCTGGAAACACCATATATTTT
.,TRBJ1-2,TRBV30,TRBD1,CAWSDPQGVVYGYTF,TGTGCCTGGAGTGATCCACAGGGGGTGGTCTATGGCTACACCTTC
.,TRBJ2-1,TRBV5-1,TRBD1,CASSSRQGPSEQFF,TGCGCCAGCAGCTCGAGACAGGGGCCTAGTGAGCAGTTCTTC
.,TRBJ2-5,TRBV28,TRBD2,CASSPPGLAESLGAQYF,TGTGCCAGCAGTCCACCCGGACTAGCGGAGTCCCTGGGGGCCCAGTACTTC
.,TRBJ1-1,TRBV6-1,.,CASSENGGGTEAFF,TGTGCCAGCAGTGAAAATGGGGGGGGCACTGAAGCTTTCTTT
once,TRBJ1-5,TRBV19,TRBD1,CASGGTGGNQPQHF,TGTGCCAGCGGGGGGACAGGGGGCAATCAGCCCCAGCATTTT
.,TRBJ1-3,TRBV6-6,.,CASSYSEGLGNTIYF,TGTGCCAGCAGTTACTCGGAGGGGCTTGGAAACACCATATATTTT
.,TRBJ2-3,TRBV6-6,TRBD2,CASSSPTSGGADTQYF,TGTGCCAGCAGTTCTCCCACTAGCGGGGGGGCAGATACGCAGTATTTT
.,TRBJ2-1,TRBV7-2,TRBD2,CASSLVGSGTYNEQFF,TGTGCCAGCAGCTTAGTAGGTAGCGGGACCTACAATGAGCAGTTCTTC
few,TRBJ2-3,TRBV6-5,.,CAIDVTDTQYF,TGTGCCATCGATGTAACAGATACGCAGTATTTT
.,TRBJ1-1,TRBV4-1,TRBD1,CASSQPGQLNTEAFF,TGCGCCAGCAGCCAGCCGGGACAGTTGAACACTGAAGCTTTCTTT
.,TRBJ1-2,TRBV5-1,TRBD1,CASSLEGTGKYGYTF,TGCGCCAGCAGCTTGGAGGGGACAGGGAAGTATGGCTACACCTTC
.,TRBJ1-5,TRBV19,.,CASTAPGGTHKAAQHF,TGTGCCAGTACCGCCCCGGGGGGGACCCATAAGGCGGCCCAGCATTTT
.,TRBJ1-1,TRBV6-2/TRBV6-3,.,CASSYPRQAPNTEAFF,TGTGCCAGCAGTTACCCTCGGCAGGCGCCGAACACTGAAGCTTTCTTT
.,TRBJ1-1,TRBV4-1,.,CASSQAYRSGGAFF,TGCGCCAGCAGCCAAGCCTACCGTTCCGGGGGGGCTTTCTTT
.,TRBJ2-7,TRBV2,TRBD2,CASSEMIGTSGNYEQYF,TGTGCCAGCAGTGAAATGATCGGGACTAGCGGCAACTACGAGCAGTACTTC
once,TRBJ1-1,TRBV7-9,TRBD1,CASSPGTAEWTEAFF,TGTGCCAGCAGCCCCGGGACAGCTGAGTGGACTGAAGCTTTCTTT
.,TRBJ1-5,TRBV6-1,TRBD1,CASSAGTAFYSNQPQHF,TGTGCCAGCAGTGCCGGGACAGCTTTCTATAGCAATCAGCCCCAGCATTTT
.,TRBJ1-2,TRBV19,.,CASSIVDSYGYTF,TGTGCCAGTAGTATAGTGGACAGCTATGGCTACACCTTC
.,TRBJ2-3,TRBV7-9,.,CASSLEALGATDTQYF,TGTGCCAGCAGCTTAGAGGCCCTCGGGGCCACAGATACGCAGTATTTT
.,TRBJ2-7,TRBV24-1,.,CATRSRHNSYEQYF,TGTGCCACCCGATCAAGACATAACTCCTACGAGCAGTACTTC
.,TRBJ2-1,TRBV4-1,TRBD1,CASSQTTGGQWQFF,TGCGCCAGCAGCCAAACTACAGGGGGCCAGTGGCAGTTCTTC
.,TRBJ2-1,TRBV18,TRBD2,CASSSGLAGNEQFF,TGTGCCAGCTCAAGCGGACTAGCGGGGAATGAGCAGTTCTTC
.,TRBJ1-3,TRBV4-1,.,CASSPQGLLGNTIYF,TGCGCCAGCAGCCCCCAGGGGCTGCTCGGAAACACCATATATTTT
few,TRBJ1-2,TRBV7-9,.,CASSESGQNYGYTF,TGTGCCAGCAGCGAATCAGGGCAAAACTATGGCTACACCTTC
.,TRBJ1-4,TRBV14,.,CASSLLRGEKLFF,TGTGCCAGCAGCCTTCTTCGTGGAGAAAAACTGTTTTTT
.,TRBJ1-1,TRBV7-9,.,CASSLGVSREAFF,TGTGCCAGCAGCTTAGGTGTCAGCCGTGAAGCTTTCTTT
few,TRBJ1-2,TRBV5-4,.,CASSLAGYDYGYTF,TGTGCCAGCAGCTTGGCAGGGTACGACTATGGCTACACCTTC
.,TRBJ1-2,TRBV5-6,.,CASSLIRSNYGYTF,TGTGCCAGCAGCTTGATCAGGAGTAACTATGGCTACACCTTC
.,TRBJ1-1,TRBV27,.,CATLGGVEAFF,TGTGCCACCTTAGGGGGGGTGGAAGCTTTCTTT
.,TRBJ2-7,TRBV12-3/TRBV12-4,.,CASSSDSYEQYF,TGTGCCAGCAGTTCGGATTCCTACGAGCAGTACTTC
.,TRBJ2-3,TRBV19,.,CASGPGAASTDTQYF,TGTGCCAGTGGACCGGGGGCTGCCAGCACAGATACGCAGTATTTT
.,TRBJ1-2,TRBV7-2,TRBD1,CASSWDRRDYTF,TGTGCCAGCAGCTGGGACAGACGGGACTACACCTTC
.,TRBJ2-2,TRBV6-5,TRBD1,CASIRTGNTGELFF,TGTGCCAGCATACGGACAGGGAACACCGGGGAGCTGTTTTTT
.,TRBJ2-7,TRBV3-1/TRBV3-2,.,CASSPAGRTYEQYF,TGTGCCAGCAGCCCTGCAGGGAGAACCTACGAGCAGTACTTC
.,TRBJ1-2,TRBV7-2,.,CASSSLRDNYGYTF,TGTGCCAGCAGCTCTTTAAGGGATAACTATGGCTACACCTTC
.,TRBJ1-1,TRBV18,TRBD1,CASSPQTGVTEAFF,TGTGCCAGCTCACCGCAGACAGGGGTGACTGAAGCTTTCTTT
.,TRBJ1-2,TRBV7-2,TRBD1,CASSPGQGNYGYTF,TGTGCCAGCAGCCCGGGACAGGGTAACTATGGCTACACCTTC
.,TRBJ1-1,TRBV30,TRBD1,CAWKGQGALLGLRNTEAFF,TGTGCCTGGAAGGGACAGGGGGCCTTATTGGGATTGAGGAACACTGAAGCTTTCTTT
.,TRBJ1-1,TRBV29-1,.,CSVGGRWGTEAFF,TGCAGCGTTGGGGGCAGGTGGGGTACTGAAGCTTTCTTT
.,TRBJ1-4,TRBV5-1,TRBD1,CASRRDSEKLFF,TGCGCCAGCAGAAGGGACAGTGAAAAACTGTTTTTT